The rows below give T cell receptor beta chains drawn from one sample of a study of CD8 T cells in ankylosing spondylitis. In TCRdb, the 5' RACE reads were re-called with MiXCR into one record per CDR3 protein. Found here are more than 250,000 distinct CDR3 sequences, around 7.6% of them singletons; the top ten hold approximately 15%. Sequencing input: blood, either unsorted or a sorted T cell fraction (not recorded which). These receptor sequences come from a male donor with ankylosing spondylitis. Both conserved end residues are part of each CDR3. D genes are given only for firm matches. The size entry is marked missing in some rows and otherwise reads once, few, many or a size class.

CASSLVFMNTEAFF TGTGCCAGCAGTTTGGTCTTTATGAACACTGAAGCTTTCTTT TRBJ1-1 few NA TRBV12-3/TRBV12-4 14
CASSRDLVETQYF TGTGCCAGCAGTCGGGATTTGGTGGAGACCCAGTACTTC TRBJ2-5 NA NA TRBV7-2 13
CASSQGPDGTYEQYF TGCGCCAGCAGCCAAGGCCCTGACGGGACCTACGAGCAGTACTTC TRBJ2-7 few NA TRBV4-3 15
CASGLAPGQGEETQYF TGTGCTAGTGGTTTGGCCCCGGGACAGGGCGAAGAGACCCAGTACTTC TRBJ2-5 few TRBD1 TRBV12-5 16
CASSSPGGTGELFF TGTGCCAGCAGCTCCCCAGGGGGCACCGGGGAGCTGTTTTTT TRBJ2-2 NA TRBD1 TRBV5-4 14
CSARGAVNEQFF TGCAGCGCCCGTGGGGCTGTTAATGAGCAGTTCTTC TRBJ2-1 NA NA TRBV29-1 12
CASSEYRVTEAFF TGTGCCAGCAGTGAATATAGGGTGACTGAAGCTTTCTTT TRBJ1-1 few NA TRBV25-1 13
CASSPLLGRRETQYF TGTGCCAGCAGCCCCCTTCTGGGCCGCCGAGAGACCCAGTACTTC TRBJ2-5 NA NA TRBV14 15
CASSSSGQYEQFF TGTGCCAGCAGTTCTAGCGGACAGTATGAGCAGTTCTTC TRBJ2-1 many NA TRBV6-2/TRBV6-3 13
CASSRSGGSYNEQFF TGTGCCAGCAGCCGAAGCGGGGGCTCCTACAATGAGCAGTTCTTC TRBJ2-1 few TRBD2 TRBV7-2 15
CASSTEGARNSEQYF TGCGCCAGCAGCACCGAGGGGGCGAGAAACTCCGAGCAGTACTTC TRBJ2-7 NA TRBD1 TRBV5-1 15
CASSQTANSYNEQFF TGTGCCAGCTCACAGACAGCCAACTCCTACAATGAGCAGTTCTTC TRBJ2-1 NA NA TRBV18 15
CASSLAETVNTGELFF TGTGCCAGCAGCTTAGCGGAGACAGTGAACACCGGGGAGCTGTTTTTT TRBJ2-2 few NA TRBV7-9 16
CASSRLGRDQPQHF TGTGCCAGCAGTCGGTTGGGGCGCGATCAGCCCCAGCATTTT TRBJ1-5 many NA TRBV6-1 14
CASSLAEAGSYEQYF TGCGCCAGCAGCTTGGCAGAAGCGGGGTCCTACGAGCAGTACTTC TRBJ2-7 many TRBD2 TRBV5-1 15
CSAPAGGYTDTQYF TGCAGTGCCCCAGCGGGAGGGTACACAGATACGCAGTATTTT TRBJ2-3 many TRBD2 TRBV20-1 14
CASTRTVPYEQYF TGTGCCAGCACACGGACAGTACCCTACGAGCAGTACTTC TRBJ2-7 many NA TRBV12-3/TRBV12-4 13
CASSLVSGANGGQYF TGTGCCAGCAGCTTAGTTAGCGGGGCAAACGGGGGGCAGTATTTT TRBJ2-3 NA TRBD2 TRBV7-8 15
CASSPPGKQETQYF TGTGCCAGCAGCCCCCCCGGAAAACAAGAGACCCAGTACTTC TRBJ2-5 few NA TRBV28 14
CSATPGTYQETQYF TGCAGTGCAACCCCCGGCACGTACCAAGAGACCCAGTACTTC TRBJ2-5 NA NA TRBV20-1 14
CSVDRLAGGDEQFF TGCAGCGTTGATAGACTAGCGGGGGGCGATGAGCAGTTCTTC TRBJ2-1 few TRBD2 TRBV29-1 14
CATSEGVQETQYF TGTGCCACCAGTGAGGGCGTGCAAGAGACCCAGTACTTC TRBJ2-5 NA NA TRBV24-1 13
CASSHPDRPNTEAFF TGTGCCAGCAGCCACCCCGACAGGCCAAACACTGAAGCTTTCTTT TRBJ1-1 few NA TRBV3-1 15
CAWTIGGQPQHF TGTGCCTGGACTATTGGGGGGCAGCCCCAGCATTTT TRBJ1-5 NA NA TRBV30 12
CSARLAGESEQYF TGCAGTGCTAGACTAGCGGGAGAGAGTGAGCAGTACTTC TRBJ2-7 few TRBD2 TRBV20-1 13
CASQRAGTYNEQFF TGCGCCAGTCAGAGAGCGGGTACCTACAATGAGCAGTTCTTC TRBJ2-1 few NA TRBV5-1 14
CASRSGLAGAGTGELFF TGTGCCAGCAGATCGGGACTAGCGGGAGCAGGTACCGGGGAGCTGTTTTTT TRBJ2-2 few TRBD2 TRBV12-3/TRBV12-4 17